This T cell receptor (beta chain) was sequenced in a study of T cells after yellow fever vaccination. As for the study in general: Low-cell-number fractions underwent preparation using SMART-Seq v4 Ultra Low Input. Study results and caveats: From the bulk population, abundant clonotypes could contaminate and appear within FACS-sorted repertoires. Boosting was followed by the reappearance of most primary-vaccination clones (96% CD4, under 90% CD8).

This clonotype occurred many times. Its cognate antigen is unknown. Trimming took off 2 bases at V and 4 bases at J, with 12 bases between the two ends. Germline V CDR1 and CDR2: SGHVS, FQNEAQ. CDR3 length: 14 residues. TCRdb reanalysed the 5' RACE reads using MiXCR and keeps one entry per CDR3 protein. This table has about 30,000 distinct CDR3 sequences, around 5% appearing once. This receptor was identified in a man aged 30 to 45 who received the YFV17D yellow fever vaccine. The specimen was CD8+ T cells sorted from PBMCs, collected 10 days after the yellow fever booster vaccination. The chain uses TRBV7-8 and TRBJ2-7, with D possibly TRBD2 on 5 matching bases. CDR3 region: CASSLKGVGYEQYF. CDR3 sequence (DNA): TGTGCCAGCAGCTTAAAGGGAGTGGGTTACGAGCAGTACTTC.